This T cell receptor beta chain stems from a study of blood T cell repertoires in COVID-19. About the research overall: Sources were T cells, B-cell-depleted T cells, or PBMCs; the material itself was cDNA or gDNA.

This clone was observed a single time. Original analysis: The assay estimated nucleated cells by amplifying reference gene primers. Data came from immunoSEQ multiplex PCR; TCRdb stores just in-frame clones and leaves some out. The V and J calls and clone size are taken from that table; D and trimming were inferred from the DNA. The repertoire has around 700,000 clones, 75% to 90% of them found once; the top ten carry 0.2% to 0.3%. The CDR3 contains 16 residues. The germline V and J ends were trimmed by 5 bases and 6 bases, with 20 bases remaining between them. CDR1 is MNHEY and CDR2 is SMNVEV in the germline V gene (reference sequence).

Sequencing was carried out using peripheral blood. This TCR was recovered from a woman between 18 and 30 years old with acute or convalescent COVID-19. J is TRBJ1-5 and V is TRBV27; TRBD1 might be the D (5 bases). CDR3 DNA: TGTGCCAGCAGTCCCCGGGGGGGGAGGTTTAGTCAGCCCCAGCATTTT. Residues: CASSPRGGRFSQPQHF.